This T cell receptor (beta chain) was sequenced for a study of blood T cells in healthy people across ages. Study results and limitations: Across samples, TCR beta diversity tracked strongly with naive T cell percentage. Long-lived donors had more naive CD4+ cells and higher diversity than aged donors.

There were healthy Caucasian individuals from Russia, aged roughly 6 to 100, serving as donors. Primed by a sample-barcoded 5' primer and a J-beta primer mix, a second PCR proceeded for 7 to 11 cycles. A template-switch adaptor with 12 random nucleotides tagged each cDNA molecule. TCRdb itself ran the 5' RACE reads through MiXCR, one entry per CDR3 protein. The table has around 780,000 distinct CDR3 sequences, just over 55% seen once. CDR1 is SGHRS, CDR2 YFSETQ, per germline. The V end was cut by 2 bases, the J end by 2 bases, with 10 bases between. The CDR3 totals 14 residues. In regard to this clonotype: Its matching antigen is unknown.

This chain connects TRBV5-1 to TRBJ2-5; tentative D call: TRBD1 (5 bases). Sequencing was done on a sample of blood. This clonotype originated in a man aged 40-49 years in good health. The CDR3, as DNA: TGCGCCAGCAGCTTAGGGGCTATACAAGAGACCCAGTACTTC. Amino acids: CASSLGAIQETQYF.